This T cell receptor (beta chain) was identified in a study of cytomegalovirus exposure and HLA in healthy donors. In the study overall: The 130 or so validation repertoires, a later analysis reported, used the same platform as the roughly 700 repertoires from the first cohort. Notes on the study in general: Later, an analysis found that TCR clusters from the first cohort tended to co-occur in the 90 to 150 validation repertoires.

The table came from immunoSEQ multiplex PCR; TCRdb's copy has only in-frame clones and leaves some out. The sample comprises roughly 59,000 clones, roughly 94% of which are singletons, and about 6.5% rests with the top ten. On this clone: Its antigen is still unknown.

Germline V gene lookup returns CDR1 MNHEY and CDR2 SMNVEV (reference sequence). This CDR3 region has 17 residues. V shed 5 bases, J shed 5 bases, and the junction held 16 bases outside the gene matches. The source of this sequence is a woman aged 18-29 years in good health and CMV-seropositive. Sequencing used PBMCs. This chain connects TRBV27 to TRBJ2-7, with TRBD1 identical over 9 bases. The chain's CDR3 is CASSIHPLGTGSHEQYF. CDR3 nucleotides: TGTGCCAGCAGTATACACCCCCTGGGGACAGGGAGCCACGAGCAGTACTTC.